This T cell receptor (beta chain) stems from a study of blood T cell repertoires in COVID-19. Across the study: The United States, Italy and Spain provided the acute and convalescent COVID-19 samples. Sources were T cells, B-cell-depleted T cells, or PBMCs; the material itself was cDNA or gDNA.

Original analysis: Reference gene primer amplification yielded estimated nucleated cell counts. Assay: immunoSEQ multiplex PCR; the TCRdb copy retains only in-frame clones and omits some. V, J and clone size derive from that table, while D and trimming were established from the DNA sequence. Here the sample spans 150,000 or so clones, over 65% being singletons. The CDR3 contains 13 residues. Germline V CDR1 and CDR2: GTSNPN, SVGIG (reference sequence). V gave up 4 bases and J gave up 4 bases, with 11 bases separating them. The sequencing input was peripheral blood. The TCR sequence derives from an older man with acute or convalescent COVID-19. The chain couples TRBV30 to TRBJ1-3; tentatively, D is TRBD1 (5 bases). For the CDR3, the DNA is TGTGCCTGGATCGGGACTCTGGGAAACACCATATATTTT. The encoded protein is CAWIGTLGNTIYF.